One and the same sample provided the 21 T cell receptor beta chains below, sequenced in a study of blood T cell repertoires in COVID-19. Profiling relied on immunoSEQ multiplex PCR, and the TCRdb table lists in-frame clones only, not all of them. The table records 65,000 or so clones, approximately 78% of them present only once. Sequencing was done on a sample of peripheral blood. Receptors originate from a man older than 75 with acute or convalescent COVID-19.

The chain is built from TRBV5-1 and TRBJ1-6, with a weak D call TRBD1 (6 bases). This CDR3 has 15 residues. V was shortened by 4 bases and J by 7 bases, with 15 bases between the two germline ends. Germline values: CDR1 SGHRS, CDR2 YFSETQ. DNA for the CDR3: TGCGCCAGCAGCGTTACCGGGACAACAAATTCACCCCTCCACTTT. Translation: CASSVTGTTNSPLHF.

Points on this clone: One end of the junction varies from germline; a read error may be responsible. This chain joins TRBV7-7 and TRBJ2-1; the match to TRBD1 covers 9 bases. The germline V gene has CDR1 SSHAT and CDR2 FNYEAQ (reference sequence). The CDR3 extends over 15 amino acids. CDR3 loop: CASSLTGQGSNEQFF. In DNA form, the CDR3 reads TGTGCTAGCAGCCTAACGGGACAGGGATCGAATGAGCAGTTCTTC.

This clone was seen a few times. The chain is built from TRBV9 and TRBJ2-2; tentatively, D is TRBD1 (6 bases). The ends were cut back, 4 bases at V and 4 bases at J, with 20 bases in the middle. Looked up from germline, CDR1 is SGDLS and CDR2 is YYNGEE. The CDR3 length is 17 residues. In DNA, the CDR3 is TGTGCCAGCAGCTCCTCTCCGTCAGGGGCCGGCACCGGGGAGCTGTTTTTT. Protein product: CASSSSPSGAGTGELFF.

This CDR3 is CASSQVNNEQFF. The DNA for the CDR3 is TGTGCCAGCAGCCAAGTAAACAATGAGCAGTTCTTC. This rearrangement joins TRBV3-1 (or the pseudogene TRBV3-2) to TRBJ2-1, with no clear D. V gave up 1 base and J gave up 5 bases, with 3 bases separating them. This CDR3 spans 12 amino acids. Germline V lookup: CDR1 LGHDT, CDR2 YNNKEL (reference sequence).

This rearrangement joins TRBV30 to TRBJ2-3; no clear D gene. Trimming took 0 bases from V and 0 from J, leaving 13 bases between them. CDR3 length: 16 residues. The germline gives CDR1 GTSNPN, CDR2 SVGIG (reference sequence). CDR3 sequence (DNA): TGTGCCTGGAGTGTAGTTAGACACGCTAGCACAGATACGCAGTATTTT. It encodes CAWSVVRHASTDTQYF. The full variable domain, its missing parts supplied by reference TRBV30 and TRBJ2-3, is SQTIHQWPATLVQPVGSPLSLECTVEGTSNPNLYWYRQAAGRGLQLLFYSVGIGQISSEVPQNLSASRPQDRQFILSSKKLLLSDSGFYLCAWSVVRHASTDTQYFGPGTRLTVL.

The V call is TRBV5-6, the J call TRBJ1-2; weak D call: TRBD1 (6 bases). Germline V gene data show CDR1 as SGHDT and CDR2 as YYEEEE. The CDR3 totals 14 residues. Trimming shortened V by 0 bases and J by 7 bases, and 13 bases separated the two germline ends. For the CDR3, the DNA is TGTGCCAGCAGCTTGGAACAGGGCGGCTTTGGCTACACCTTC. Amino acids: CASSLEQGGFGYTF.

CDR3 bases: TGTGCCAGCTCACACCCGGGACTAGCGGGGGGCCAAGAGACCCAGTACTTC. Amino acids: CASSHPGLAGGQETQYF. This chain joins TRBV18 and TRBJ2-5; 15 positions match TRBD2. Germline CDR1 reads KGHSH; CDR2 reads LQKENI. Unmatched junction bases numbered 4, after V lost 4 bases and J lost 1 base. CDR3 size: 17 residues.

The chain employs TRBV4-1 and TRBJ2-5; 7 bases are shared with TRBD2. In germline, CDR1 is MGHRA, CDR2 YSYEKL. The CDR3 has 16 amino acids. Germline trimming cut 1 base from V and 5 bases from J; bases unmatched to any gene: 10. The CDR3 reads CASSQGAQRGLETQYF. The DNA of the CDR3 is TGCGCCAGCAGCCAAGGGGCCCAGCGGGGATTGGAGACCCAGTACTTC.

The CDR3 bases are TGTGCCAGCAGCCAAACACCGGGACAGGCCTACAATGAGCAGTTCTTC. This gives the protein CASSQTPGQAYNEQFF. J is TRBJ2-1 and V is TRBV4-2, with 8 bases matching TRBD1. This CDR3 region has 16 residues. Germline loops: CDR1 LGHNA, CDR2 YNFKEQ. The ends lost 2 bases at V and 2 bases at J; junction bases unmatched: 5.

The V call is TRBV29-1, the J call TRBJ2-2, with 9 positions matching TRBD1. The junction had 4 bases not matched to a gene; V was cut back by 7 bases and J by 4 bases. CDR3 length: 13 residues. In germline, CDR1 is SQVTM, CDR2 ANQGSEA. In DNA, the CDR3 is TGCAGCGAACAGGGGGCGGTCACCGGGGAGCTGTTTTTT. This gives the protein CSEQGAVTGELFF.

This chain links TRBV19 with TRBJ2-2; TRBD1 matches at 9 bases. The CDR3 is 14 residues long. Germline CDR1 reads LNHDA; CDR2 reads SQIVND (reference sequence). V lost 5 bases to trimming and J lost 7 bases; unmatched junction nucleotides: 5. CDR3 region: CASSRDRVVGELFF. The DNA for the CDR3 is TGTGCCAGTAGTCGGGACAGGGTTGTCGGGGAGCTGTTTTTT.

V usage is TRBV30 and J usage is TRBJ2-1; TRBD1 matches at 8 bases. CDR1 and CDR2 from the germline V gene are GTSNPN and SVGIG (reference sequence). The CDR3 is 17 amino acids. With 1 base clipped from V and 5 bases from J, the junction kept 13 bases outside the gene matches. The CDR3 DNA reads TGTGCCTGGAGTGCCTCTCCCCGGACAGGGAGAGACAATGAGCAGTTCTTC. Translation: CAWSASPRTGRDNEQFF.

The J gene is TRBJ2-7, the V gene TRBV6-5; TRBD2 aligns across 7 bases. Looked up from germline, CDR1 is MNHEY and CDR2 is SVGAGI. Trimming cost V 2 bases and J 2 bases; bases outside gene matches: 3. The CDR3 extends over 14 amino acids. The CDR3 reads CASSYVGTTYEQYF. CDR3 sequence (DNA): TGTGCCAGCAGTTACGTGGGGACTACCTACGAGCAGTACTTC.

CDR3 DNA: TGTGCCAGCAGTCCGGGGACAGGGAGTCCCGGGGAGCTGTTTTTT. It yields the protein CASSPGTGSPGELFF. The chain carries TRBV11-2 and TRBJ2-2, with TRBD1 matching 9 bases. In germline, CDR1 is SGHAT, CDR2 FQNNGV. V shed 6 bases, J shed 6 bases, and the junction held 8 bases outside the gene matches. This CDR3 contains 15 residues.

This chain joins TRBV10-1 and TRBJ2-3, with 7 bases fitting TRBD1. The V gene end was trimmed by 1 base and the J gene end by 6 bases; junction bases not matched to a gene: 19. Germline values: CDR1 WNHNN, CDR2 SYGVQD (reference sequence). The CDR3 contains 19 residues. The CDR3 region is CASSEWPRGRGSTRDTQYF. CDR3 in DNA: TGCGCCAGCAGTGAGTGGCCCCGAGGCAGGGGGTCAACGAGGGATACGCAGTATTTT.

CDR3 nucleotides: TGTGCCAGCAGCTTAGCGGGACTAGCGGGGGCCGCTAGCGGCCTGAAATCCTACGAGCAGTACTTC. This codes for CASSLAGLAGAASGLKSYEQYF. The genes are TRBV7-2 and TRBJ2-7; 14 positions match TRBD2. V lost 0 bases to trimming and J lost 1 base; unmatched junction nucleotides: 17. CDR3 length: 22 amino acids. Germline values: CDR1 SGHTA, CDR2 FQGNSA.

The chain has TRBV6-1 and TRBJ1-2; TRBD1 aligns across 7 bases. The CDR3 loop spans 14 amino acids. The V segment lost 3 bases and the J segment 6 bases; nucleotides outside the gene matches: 7. CDR1 is MNHNS, CDR2 SASEGT, per germline. The CDR3 DNA follows: TGTGCCAGCAGTGACCCATCGGACAGGCATGGCTACACCTTC. This sequence encodes CASSDPSDRHGYTF.

The genes are TRBV18 and TRBJ1-1; TRBD1 matches 10 bases. Looked up from germline, CDR1 is KGHSH and CDR2 is LQKENI. CDR3 length equals 16 residues. The junction had 13 bases not matched to a gene; V was cut back by 5 bases and J by 7 bases. For the CDR3, the DNA is TGTGCCAGCTCATCACTGTGGACAGGGGGTGGGGATGAAGCTTTCTTT. Protein: CASSSLWTGGGDEAFF.

This clone was found a few times. The chain's CDR3 is CASSYSTGTGGAYEQYF. CDR3 DNA: TGCGCCAGCAGCTATTCAACCGGGACAGGGGGCGCCTACGAGCAGTACTTC. The chain joins TRBV5-1 to TRBJ2-7; 12 positions agree with TRBD1. CDR1 is SGHRS, CDR2 YFSETQ, per germline. V lost 3 bases, J lost 2 bases, and 9 bases stayed unmatched. This CDR3 has 17 amino acids.

The V call is TRBV4-2, the J call TRBJ2-3; 12 bases map to TRBD2. Germline V lookup: CDR1 LGHNA, CDR2 YNFKEQ. CDR3 length equals 17 residues. With V trimmed by 3 bases and J by 5 bases, 9 bases remained unmatched. The CDR3 protein is CASSHRLAGGLVDTQYF. The DNA of the CDR3 is TGTGCCAGCAGCCACAGGCTAGCGGGGGGGCTGGTAGATACGCAGTATTTT.

In DNA, the CDR3 is TGTGCCAGTAGTATGTCTAACAGATACAATGAGCAGTTCTTC. The encoded protein is CASSMSNRYNEQFF. The chain combines TRBV19 with TRBJ2-1; D gene unclear. The CDR3 spans 14 residues. The V gene's germline CDR1 is LNHDA and CDR2 SQIVND (reference sequence). Trimming stripped 3 bases from V and 4 bases from J, with 10 bases between.